One sample yielded the 22 T cell receptor beta chains listed below, sequenced in a study of blood T cell repertoires in COVID-19. Generated by immunoSEQ multiplex PCR, the TCRdb table keeps only in-frame clones and is missing some. The table shows 200,000 to 250,000 clones, with about 83% occurring only once. Sequenced material: peripheral blood. These receptors were collected from a woman aged 45-65 years with acute or convalescent COVID-19.

The V call is TRBV6-4, the J call TRBJ1-6, with D hard to call. The ends were cut back, 2 bases at V and 2 bases at J, with 7 bases in the middle. Germline assignment: CDR1 MRHNA and CDR2 SNTAGT. The CDR3 is 15 amino acids. Written as DNA, the CDR3 is TGTGCCAGCAGTGACGCGGCTACCTATAATTCACCCCTCCACTTT. Encoded protein: CASSDAATYNSPLHF.

The chain links TRBV19 to TRBJ2-1; 9 nucleotides align to TRBD2. Germline loops: CDR1 LNHDA, CDR2 SQIVND (reference sequence). The CDR3 length is 16 residues. The J segment lost 4 bases and the V segment lost 5 bases, leaving 9 bases of the junction unmatched. CDR3 amino acids: CASSGDSGGGYNEQFF. The DNA for the CDR3 is TGTGCCAGTAGTGGCGATAGCGGGGGAGGTTACAATGAGCAGTTCTTC.

The chain links TRBV30 to TRBJ1-4; D is perhaps TRBD1 (6 bases). Per the germline V gene, CDR1 is GTSNPN and CDR2 is SVGIG (reference sequence). The CDR3 runs to 13 residues. Trimming cost V 8 bases and J 7 bases, with 17 bases left between them. CDR3 sequence (DNA): TGTGCCGGTCAGGGGCTAGGAGGTGAAAAACTGTTTTTT. Translated, it gives CAGQGLGGEKLFF.

V is TRBV7-2 and J is TRBJ2-1, with D tentatively TRBD1 (5 bases). The CDR3 runs to 15 residues. Germline loops: CDR1 SGHTA, CDR2 FQGNSA. V dropped 5 bases and J dropped 4 bases, with 15 bases sitting between them. CDR3 in amino acids: CASSLGWSGYNEQFF. For the CDR3, the DNA is TGTGCCAGCAGCCTGGGTTGGTCAGGGTACAATGAGCAGTTCTTC.

Worth noting for this clone: The sample carries other DNA sequences with the same CDR3. The rearrangement links TRBV9 to TRBJ1-1; D remains unclear. CDR3 length: 13 amino acids. V lost 3 bases and J 0 bases, leaving 6 bases between the germline ends. From germline, CDR1 is SGDLS and CDR2 YYNGEE. The CDR3 is CASSAGMNTEAFF. CDR3 coding DNA: TGTGCCAGCAGCGCCGGGATGAACACTGAAGCTTTCTTT.

J is TRBJ1-5 and V is TRBV7-2; TRBD1 agrees at 8 bases. Germline-derived CDR1 and CDR2 are SGHTA and FQGNSA. V lost 4 bases, J lost 4 bases, and 6 bases stayed unmatched. CDR3 length: 15 amino acids. CDR3 coding DNA: TGTGCCAGCAGCTCGGACAGGGCGACAAATCAGCCCCAGCATTTT. It codes for CASSSDRATNQPQHF.

The CDR3 nucleotides are TGTGCCAGCTCACCGGGTGGGACATCTAATGAAAAACTGTTTTTT. This codes for CASSPGGTSNEKLFF. The chain joins TRBV18 to TRBJ1-4; D is perhaps TRBD1 (6 bases). The CDR3 contains 15 residues. Trimming pared 3 bases from V and 3 bases from J, leaving 11 bases between. Germline CDR1 is KGHSH and CDR2 is LQKENI.

The V and J genes are TRBV19 and TRBJ2-2; TRBD1 matches 10 bases. V lost 2 bases, J lost 6 bases, and 6 bases stayed unmatched. The CDR3 sequence is 16 residues long. Germline lookup yields CDR1 LNHDA and CDR2 SQIVND (reference sequence). This CDR3 is CASSIPGTGVAGELFF. In nucleotides, the CDR3 is TGTGCCAGTAGTATACCCGGGACAGGGGTGGCCGGGGAGCTGTTTTTT.

This chain uses TRBV25-1 with TRBJ1-5, with D unresolved. The CDR3 covers 15 residues. Trimming pared 7 bases from V and 3 bases from J, leaving 16 bases between. The V gene's germline CDR1 is MGHDK and CDR2 SYGVNS. The CDR3 nucleotides are TGTGCCAGCACCACGGGTGACGGGGACAATCAGCCCCAGCATTTT. Translation: CASTTGDGDNQPQHF.

The chain combines TRBV28 with TRBJ2-1, with TRBD2 matching 8 bases. Germline values: CDR1 MDHEN, CDR2 SYDVKM. The J segment lost 4 bases and the V segment lost 6 bases, leaving 11 bases of the junction unmatched. The CDR3 consists of 16 residues. The CDR3 DNA is TGTGCCAGCAGAACCACCACTAGCGGTTATTACAATGAGCAGTTCTTC. Its protein product is CASRTTTSGYYNEQFF.

The V and J genes are TRBV7-2 and TRBJ1-1, with TRBD1 identical over 7 bases. The germline gives CDR1 SGHTA, CDR2 FQGNSA. The CDR3 contains 14 residues. With 3 bases clipped from V and 6 bases from J, the junction kept 7 bases outside the gene matches. The CDR3 nucleotides read TGTGCCAGCAGCTTTAAGGGGGCCGTATCTGAAGCTTTCTTT. It translates to CASSFKGAVSEAFF. The full variable domain, with the rest looked up from reference TRBV7-2 and TRBJ1-1, is GAGVSQSPSNKVTEKGKDVELRCDPISGHTALYWYRQSLGQGLEFLIYFQGNSAPDKSGLPSDRFSAERTGGSVSTLTIQRTQQEDSAVYLCASSFKGAVSEAFFGQGTRLTVV.

This clone was observed a single time. The V and J genes are TRBV5-4 and TRBJ1-2; D not certain. This CDR3 spans 15 amino acids. Deletions cut 5 bases from V and 4 bases from J, with 18 bases between. CDR1 and CDR2 from the germline V gene are SGHNT and YYREEE (reference sequence). Here the CDR3 DNA reads TGTGCCAGCAGGACCACCCCCCGGGATCTCTATGGCTACACCTTC. Its protein product is CASRTTPRDLYGYTF.

The rearrangement uses TRBV7-8 and TRBJ1-1; D call uncertain. Germline CDR1 is SGHVS and CDR2 is FQNEAQ. Between the trimmed V and J ends, which lost 5 bases and 4 bases, there was a span of 5 bases. This CDR3 is 11 amino acids long. The CDR3 coding sequence is TGTGCCAGCAGCCGCAGCACTGAAGCTTTCTTT. Its translation: CASSRSTEAFF.

The chain carries TRBV11-3 and TRBJ2-3; the match to TRBD2 covers 9 bases. The CDR3 runs to 16 residues. The J segment lost 1 base and the V segment lost 1 base, leaving 3 bases of the junction unmatched. Germline V gives CDR1 SGHNT, CDR2 YENEEA. As DNA, the CDR3 is TGTGCCAGCAGCTTAGTGGCGGGGGGGGGCACAGATACGCAGTATTTT. It yields the protein CASSLVAGGGTDTQYF.

The rearrangement joins TRBV27 to TRBJ1-1; D remains ambiguous. Trimming pared 5 bases from V and 6 bases from J, leaving 16 bases between. The germline V gene has CDR1 MNHEY and CDR2 SMNVEV (reference sequence). CDR3 size: 14 residues. The CDR3 sequence is CASSNRRGVSEAFF. CDR3 coding DNA: TGTGCCAGCAGTAACAGACGCGGGGTGTCTGAAGCTTTCTTT.

This clone was counted a few times. The chain has TRBV11-2 and TRBJ2-2, with D possibly being TRBD1 (5 bases). CDR3 size: 14 residues. Germline CDR1 is SGHAT and CDR2 is FQNNGV. The V end was cut by 2 bases, the J end by 6 bases, with 10 bases between. In DNA form, the CDR3 reads TGTGCCAGCAGCTTAAACCCAGGGCCCGGGGAGCTGTTTTTT. Protein: CASSLNPGPGELFF.

This clone has a single count. The rearrangement joins TRBV7-9 to TRBJ1-1; D is ambiguous. Germline V gene data show CDR1 as SEHNR and CDR2 as FQNEAQ (reference sequence). The CDR3 has 16 residues. Trimming shortened V by 2 bases and J by 5 bases, and 18 bases separated the two germline ends. The CDR3 protein is CASSLSPTERRTEAFF. The CDR3 DNA reads as TGTGCCAGCAGCTTATCCCCCACAGAAAGAAGGACTGAAGCTTTCTTT.

The genes are TRBV7-9 and TRBJ2-7, with 8 bases fitting TRBD2. Germline values: CDR1 SEHNR, CDR2 FQNEAQ (reference sequence). After removal of 5 bases from V and 0 bases from J, the junction contained 3 bases not matched to a gene. The CDR3 is made up of 14 amino acids. This chain's CDR3 is CASSRTSFSYEQYF. The DNA for the CDR3 is TGTGCCAGCAGCCGGACTAGCTTCTCCTACGAGCAGTACTTC. The full variable domain, with the rest looked up from reference TRBV7-9 and TRBJ2-7, is DTGVSQNPRHKITKRGQNVTFRCDPISEHNRLYWYRQTLGQGPEFLTYFQNEAQLEKSRLLSDRFSAERPKGSFSTLEIQRTEQGDSAMYLCASSRTSFSYEQYFGPGTRLTVT.

The J gene is TRBJ2-7, the V gene TRBV5-1, with a possible D match to TRBD1 (8 bases). The CDR3 runs 16 residues. Germline assignment: CDR1 SGHRS and CDR2 YFSETQ. Deletions cut 3 bases from V and 2 bases from J, with 18 bases between. The CDR3 DNA reads as TGCGCCAGCAGCTGGGGGGGCGGGACAGGCACCTACGAGCAGTACTTC. It specifies CASSWGGGTGTYEQYF. The full variable domain, completed using reference TRBV5-1 and TRBJ2-7, is KAGVTQTPRYLIKTRGQQVTLSCSPISGHRSVSWYQQTPGQGLQFLFEYFSETQRNKGNFPGRFSGRQFSNSRSEMNVSTLELGDSALYLCASSWGGGTGTYEQYFGPGTRLTVT.

The gene calls are TRBV9 and TRBJ2-5; D perhaps matches TRBD2 (5 bases). Germline lookup yields CDR1 SGDLS and CDR2 YYNGEE. Trimming removed 0 bases at V and 3 bases at J, with 9 bases between. CDR3 length equals 14 residues. The CDR3 DNA follows: TGTGCCAGCAGCGTAGGAACGAGGGAAGAGACCCAGTACTTC. This translates into CASSVGTREETQYF.

The CDR3 protein is CASSFRASQETQYF. Written as DNA, the CDR3 is TGTGCCAGCAGTTTTCGAGCTAGCCAAGAGACCCAGTACTTC. V usage is TRBV27 and J usage is TRBJ2-5; D gene ambiguous. V dropped 3 bases and J dropped 1 base, with 9 bases sitting between them. The V gene's germline CDR1 is MNHEY and CDR2 SMNVEV (reference sequence). The CDR3 has 14 amino acids.

The V call is TRBV6-5, the J call TRBJ2-2; D possibly corresponds to TRBD1 (6 bases). This CDR3 has 14 amino acids. V gave up 8 bases and J gave up 5 bases, with 15 bases separating them. Germline CDR1 MNHEY, CDR2 SVGAGI. The CDR3 DNA sequence: TGTGCCAGCGTACCCCAGGGGCGAACCGGGGAGCTGTTTTTT. Protein sequence: CASVPQGRTGELFF.